Listed here are 3 T cell receptor beta chains from one sample, sequenced in a study of blood T cell repertoires in COVID-19. The method was immunoSEQ multiplex PCR; TCRdb's version includes in-frame clones alone and lacks a portion of them. The table records some 170,000 clones, roughly three quarters of them present only once. Sequenced: peripheral blood. Source of these receptors: a woman in her forties or fifties with active or convalescent COVID-19.

The rearrangement uses TRBV28 and TRBJ1-6, with a possible D match to TRBD1 (5 bases). Trimming left V 2 bases short and J 5 bases short, with 7 bases between. Germline V gene lookup returns CDR1 MDHEN and CDR2 SYDVKM. The CDR3 length is 14 residues. CDR3 in amino acids: CASSLGGDNSPLHF. The CDR3 coding sequence is TGTGCCAGCAGTTTAGGAGGGGATAATTCACCCCTCCACTTT.

This clone was counted once. V is TRBV9 and J is TRBJ2-2; 7 bases match TRBD1. In germline, CDR1 is SGDLS, CDR2 YYNGEE. J lost 6 bases, V lost 3 bases, and 17 bases had no gene match. The CDR3 length is 18 residues. The CDR3 reads CASSASGGYPVRAGELFF. For the CDR3, the DNA is TGTGCCAGCAGCGCTTCAGGGGGTTACCCTGTTAGGGCCGGGGAGCTGTTTTTT.

CDR3 sequence reads: CASTPGASGGNSPLHF. The DNA of the CDR3 is TGTGCCAGCACCCCTGGGGCCAGCGGGGGAAATTCACCCCTCCACTTT. The chain uses TRBV6-2 or TRBV6-3 and TRBJ1-6; a weak D match, TRBD1 (5 bases). V was shortened by 7 bases and J by 7 bases, with 20 bases between the two germline ends. This CDR3 spans 16 amino acids. The germline CDR1 and CDR2 sequences are MNHEY and SVGEGT.